A selection of T cell receptor beta chains follows, all from one sample in a study of cytomegalovirus exposure and HLA in healthy donors. The protocol was immunoSEQ multiplex PCR, while the TCRdb copy is restricted to in-frame clones and leaves out a portion. In the table there are about 90,000 clones, roughly 60% of which are singletons. The specimen sequenced was PBMCs. These receptors all come from a woman in her forties or fifties in good health and CMV-seropositive. Both conserved end residues are part of each CDR3. The D gene is left open where the match is weak. Expanded clones get a size class; other rows say once, few or many, or leave the size out.

clone_size,j_call,v_call,d_call,cdr3_aa,cdr3_nt
-,TRBJ2-6,TRBV7-8,TRBD1,CAIWDSYISGANVLTF,TGTGCCATCTGGGACAGCTACATCTCTGGGGCCAACGTCCTGACTTTC
-,TRBJ1-2,TRBV28,-,CASSPLRAGYTF,TGTGCCAGCAGTCCCCTCAGGGCCGGCTACACCTTC
once,TRBJ2-7,TRBV6-6,-,CASSLAGQQYF,TGTGCCAGCAGTCTCGCGGGACAGCAGTACTTC
-,TRBJ2-5,TRBV5-6,TRBD2,CASSLVAGGRETQYF,TGTGCCAGCAGCTTGGTAGCGGGGGGGCGAGAGACCCAGTACTTC
-,TRBJ2-5,TRBV6-6,-,CAAGFLSQETQYF,TGTGCCGCAGGGTTTTTGTCTCAAGAGACCCAGTACTTC
few,TRBJ1-2,TRBV19,-,CASSTWTESRGYTF,TGTGCCAGTAGTACATGGACAGAGTCGAGGGGCTACACCTTC
-,TRBJ2-1,TRBV4-1,TRBD1,CASSPYRGSYNEQFF,TGCGCCAGCAGCCCATACAGGGGCTCCTACAATGAGCAGTTCTTC
-,TRBJ2-5,TRBV27,TRBD2,CASSPRGGETQYF,TGTGCCAGCAGTCCGCGGGGGGGAGAGACCCAGTACTTC
few,TRBJ1-5,TRBV4-3,-,CASSQDLTGLWPQHF,TGCGCCAGCAGCCAAGATTTGACAGGTCTCTGGCCCCAGCATTTT
-,TRBJ1-1,TRBV7-9,-,CASSGAGGMTEAFF,TGTGCCAGCAGCGGCGCTGGAGGGATGACTGAAGCTTTCTTT
-,TRBJ2-7,TRBV7-2,-,CASSSRGTGYEQYF,TGTGCCAGCAGCTCCCGGGGTACGGGATACGAGCAGTACTTC
few,TRBJ1-1,TRBV19,-,CASNRGKNTEAFF,TGTGCCAGTAATAGGGGGAAGAACACTGAAGCTTTCTTT
-,TRBJ1-6,TRBV28,-,CASSAGGYSPLHF,TGTGCCAGCAGCGCGGGAGGTTATTCACCCCTCCACTTT
-,TRBJ1-2,TRBV5-1,TRBD1,CASSPRTGYSEDGYTF,TGCGCCAGCAGCCCGAGGACAGGGTACTCTGAGGATGGCTACACCTTC
-,TRBJ1-1,TRBV4-3,-,CASSQIFWRDTEAFF,TGCGCCAGCAGCCAAATTTTCTGGAGGGACACTGAAGCTTTCTTT
-,TRBJ2-1,TRBV19,-,CASTFGQPYNEQFF,TGTGCCAGTACATTCGGACAGCCCTACAATGAGCAGTTCTTC
-,TRBJ2-5,TRBV2,-,CASSELGSQETQYF,TGTGCCAGCAGTGAATTGGGCAGCCAAGAGACCCAGTACTTC
-,TRBJ1-1,TRBV6-4,-,CASSDEGGGNANTEAFF,TGTGCCAGCAGTGACGAGGGCGGGGGGAACGCGAACACTGAAGCTTTCTTT
few,TRBJ1-1,TRBV6-1,TRBD1,CASSETGLNTEAFF,TGTGCCAGCAGTGAGACAGGGTTGAACACTGAAGCTTTCTTT
once,TRBJ2-3,TRBV4-2,-,CASSQVPAGGPTDTQYF,TGTGCCAGCAGCCAAGTGCCAGCGGGTGGGCCCACAGATACGCAGTATTTT
-,TRBJ1-3,TRBV7-8,-,CASSLDQRGAGNTIYF,TGTGCCAGCAGCTTAGATCAACGGGGGGCTGGAAACACCATATATTTT
few,TRBJ1-2,TRBV4-3,-,CASSQDIWGSSNYGYTF,TGCGCCAGCAGCCAAGACATATGGGGCTCCTCTAACTACGGCTACACCTTC
-,TRBJ2-3,TRBV5-4,-,CASSGDSGLEYF,TGTGCCAGCAGTGGGGACTCGGGTCTAGAGTATTTT
-,TRBJ2-7,TRBV19,-,CASSRFPYEQYF,TGTGCCAGTAGCAGGTTTCCCTACGAGCAGTACTTC
-,TRBJ2-1,TRBV4-1,TRBD2,CASSQDPGGSYNEQFF,TGCGCCAGCAGCCAAGATCCCGGGGGGTCCTACAATGAGCAGTTCTTC
few,TRBJ2-1,TRBV27,TRBD1,CASARQGVYNEQFF,TGTGCCAGCGCCCGACAGGGGGTCTACAATGAGCAGTTCTTC
once,TRBJ1-5,TRBV2,-,CASSGAGNQPQHF,TGTGCCAGCAGTGGAGCCGGCAATCAGCCCCAGCATTTT
-,TRBJ2-5,TRBV4-3,-,CASSQERARQETQYF,TGCGCCAGCAGCCAAGAGAGGGCCAGACAAGAGACCCAGTACTTC
-,TRBJ2-1,TRBV7-3,TRBD2,CASSLSGGREYEQFF,TGTGCCAGCAGCTTATCGGGGGGGCGCGAATATGAGCAGTTCTTC
-,TRBJ1-1,TRBV28,TRBD1,CASSPGQPPEAFF,TGTGCCAGCAGTCCGGGACAGCCTCCTGAAGCTTTCTTT
-,TRBJ2-3,TRBV14,TRBD2,CASSLAAAGSADTQYF,TGTGCCAGCAGCCTAGCGGCAGCGGGATCGGCGGATACGCAGTATTTT
-,TRBJ1-6,TRBV19,-,CASSIGGSTGSPLHF,TGTGCCAGTAGTATAGGGGGCAGTACGGGTTCACCCCTCCACTTT
-,TRBJ1-2,TRBV2,TRBD1,CASSATGGGGGYTF,TGTGCCAGCAGTGCCACAGGGGGAGGGGGGGGCTACACCTTC
-,TRBJ2-7,TRBV5-1,-,CASRSRQDSYEQYF,TGCGCCAGCAGGAGTAGACAGGACTCCTACGAGCAGTACTTC
-,TRBJ1-2,TRBV30,-,CAWEQGNNYGYTF,TGTGCCTGGGAGCAGGGAAATAACTATGGCTACACCTTC
few,TRBJ2-5,TRBV13,TRBD2,CASSLNLAGGGETQYF,TGTGCCAGCAGCCTAAATCTAGCGGGGGGCGGAGAGACCCAGTACTTC
-,TRBJ1-1,TRBV30,-,CAWSPMNTEAFF,TGTGCCTGGAGTCCAATGAACACTGAAGCTTTCTTT
-,TRBJ2-1,TRBV12-5,TRBD2,CASGRTERGGSYNEQFF,TGTGCTAGTGGTAGGACGGAGCGGGGGGGGTCCTACAATGAGCAGTTCTTC
-,TRBJ1-1,TRBV6-5,TRBD1,CASSNRGDEAFF,TGTGCCAGCAGTAACAGGGGTGATGAAGCTTTCTTT
-,TRBJ2-1,TRBV7-2,-,CASSLGGGTSSEQFF,TGTGCCAGCAGCTTAGGGGGGGGCACCTCATCTGAGCAGTTCTTC
-,TRBJ1-1,TRBV18,-,CASSQAFGNTEAFF,TGTGCCAGCTCACAAGCCTTCGGGAACACTGAAGCTTTCTTT
-,TRBJ2-5,TRBV6-5,-,CASSYGLARLQETQYF,TGTGCCAGCAGTTATGGGCTAGCGCGGTTGCAGGAGACCCAGTACTTC
-,TRBJ1-5,TRBV10-1,TRBD1,CASSRKTGAHGPQHF,TGCGCCAGCAGTAGGAAGACAGGGGCCCACGGGCCCCAGCATTTT
-,TRBJ1-6,TRBV5-1,-,CASSLQGSSYNSPLHF,TGCGCCAGCAGCTTGCAGGGGAGCTCCTATAATTCACCCCTCCACTTT
-,TRBJ1-1,TRBV6-4,-,CASSDGPPTGMNTEAFF,TGTGCCAGCAGTGATGGGCCCCCTACAGGGATGAACACTGAAGCTTTCTTT
-,TRBJ2-5,TRBV7-9,-,CASSSTGTETQYF,TGTGCCAGCAGCTCTACGGGTACGGAGACCCAGTACTTC
-,TRBJ1-2,TRBV28,TRBD1,CASSFSGTGNYGYTF,TGTGCCAGCAGTTTCTCCGGGACAGGGAACTATGGCTACACCTTC